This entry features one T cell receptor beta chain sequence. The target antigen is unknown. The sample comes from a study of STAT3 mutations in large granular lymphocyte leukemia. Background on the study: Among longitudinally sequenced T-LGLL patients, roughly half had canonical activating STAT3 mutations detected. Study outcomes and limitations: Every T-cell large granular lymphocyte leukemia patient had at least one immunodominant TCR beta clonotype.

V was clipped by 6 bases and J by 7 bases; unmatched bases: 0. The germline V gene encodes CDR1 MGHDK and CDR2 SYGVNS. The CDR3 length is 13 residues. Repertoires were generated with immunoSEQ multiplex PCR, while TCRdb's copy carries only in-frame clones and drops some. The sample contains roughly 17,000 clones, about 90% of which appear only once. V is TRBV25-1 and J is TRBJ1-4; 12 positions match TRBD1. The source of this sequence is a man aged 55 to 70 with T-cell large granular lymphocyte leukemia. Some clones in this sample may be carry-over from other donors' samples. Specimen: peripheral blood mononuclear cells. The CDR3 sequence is CASRGQGAEKLFF. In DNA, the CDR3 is TGTGCCAGCAGGGGACAGGGGGCTGAAAAACTGTTTTTT.